The clone carrying this T cell receptor beta chain was counted a few times. Its target is not known. The protocol was immunoSEQ multiplex PCR, while the TCRdb copy is restricted to in-frame clones and leaves out a portion. Of around 100,000 clones listed, 88% were seen once; the top ten hold just over 5.5%. The sample originates from a study of identifying expanded T cells in peripheral blood. The study's findings and limits: About 1.3 clones differed between technical replicates, versus 16.4 and 19 over time. Across healthy donors, higher total template counts meant significantly greater two-week count variance.

Collection occurred without any documented infections or immune events in donors. V dropped 1 base and J dropped 0; count of bases not matched to a gene: 5. The CDR3 contains 16 residues. The V gene's germline CDR1 is MGHRA and CDR2 YSYEKL. The rearrangement uses TRBV4-1 and TRBJ1-1; 7 bases align to TRBD1. The sequenced sample consisted of blood. The sequence was obtained from a person aged 18 to 75 in good health. The DNA for the CDR3 is TGCGCCAGCAGCCAAGCAGGGGGATCAATGAACACTGAAGCTTTCTTT. It specifies CASSQAGGSMNTEAFF.